This T cell receptor (beta chain) was captured in a study of blood T cell repertoires in COVID-19. Turning to the study itself: PBMCs, B-cell-depleted T cells, or T cells were the source of the cDNA or gDNA that made up the material.

Germline CDR1 is SGHTA and CDR2 is FQGNSA. This CDR3 has 16 amino acids. V shed 2 bases and J shed 7 bases, with 17 bases lying between them. Data came from immunoSEQ multiplex PCR; TCRdb stores just in-frame clones and leaves some out. This repertoire shows about 520,000 clones, roughly 88% found once; its top ten account for approximately 3%. The specimen was peripheral blood. V is TRBV7-2 and J is TRBJ2-2; D might be TRBD2 (6 bases). This TCR was sampled from a human donor in a cohort sampled during active COVID-19. The CDR3 reads CASSLYSTQGGGELFF. In nucleotides, the CDR3 is TGTGCCAGCAGCTTATATTCCACCCAGGGAGGCGGGGAGCTGTTTTTT.